The sequence of this T cell receptor beta chain was determined in a study of blood T cell repertoires in COVID-19. Across the study: Both acute and convalescent COVID-19 samples were obtained from the United States, Italy and Spain. T cells, B-cell-depleted T cells, or PBMCs supplied cDNA or gDNA.

In the original processing: How many nucleated cells were present was estimated from reference gene primer amplification. Produced via immunoSEQ multiplex PCR; TCRdb's table is partial and in-frame only. D and trimming were read from the DNA, whereas the V and J calls and clone size are those reported in that table. Of about 220,000 clones in the sample, more than 85% were seen once. There are 13 residues in the CDR3. V was clipped by 3 bases and J by 4 bases, with 7 bases between them. Looked up from germline, CDR1 is LNHDA and CDR2 is SQIVND (reference sequence). The gene calls are TRBV19 and TRBJ1-5; D gene ambiguous. The source material was peripheral blood. The sequence was collected from a man aged 35-49 years with active or convalescent COVID-19. The CDR3 reads CASSITENQPQHF. The CDR3, as DNA: TGTGCCAGTAGTATTACAGAAAATCAGCCCCAGCATTTT.